The rows below give T cell receptor beta chains drawn from one sample of a study of CD4 T cells in relation to SARS-CoV-2 and coronaviruses. Their antigen targets remain unknown. Profiling relied on immunoSEQ multiplex PCR, and the TCRdb table lists in-frame clones only, not all of them. Among tens of thousands of clones, 77% were seen once, and the ten largest hold 2.5% to 3.5%. The sample taken for sequencing was memory CD4+ T cells from PBMCs, cultured in vitro. The receptors were sampled from an adult with COVID-19. Each CDR3 is given with its conserved first and last residue. Each record gives: CDR3 protein, CDR3 DNA, J gene, clone size, V gene, D gene. The D gene is left open where the match is weak. Clone size is given for some rows only: seen once, a few or many times, or a class if the clone is expanded.

CDR3aa: CASSRGATYEQYF; CDR3nt: TGTGCCAGTAGTCGGGGGGCGACCTACGAGCAGTACTTC; j_gene: TRBJ2-7; abundance: NA; v_gene: TRBV19; d_gene: NA
CDR3aa: CASSYSSGNTIYF; CDR3nt: TGTGCCAGCAGTTACAGCTCTGGAAACACCATATATTTT; j_gene: TRBJ1-3; abundance: few; v_gene: TRBV6-2/TRBV6-3; d_gene: NA
CDR3aa: CASSTTMSSGNTIYF; CDR3nt: TGTGCCAGTAGTACTACTATGAGCTCTGGAAACACCATATATTTT; j_gene: TRBJ1-3; abundance: NA; v_gene: TRBV19; d_gene: NA
CDR3aa: CASSDRRKARDITSTDTQYF; CDR3nt: TGTGCCAGCAGTGACAGACGAAAAGCACGGGACATCACTAGCACAGATACGCAGTATTTT; j_gene: TRBJ2-3; abundance: NA; v_gene: TRBV6-2/TRBV6-3; d_gene: NA
CDR3aa: CASSPAVWELNNEQFF; CDR3nt: TGTGCCAGCAGCCCCGCTGTGTGGGAACTAAACAATGAGCAGTTCTTC; j_gene: TRBJ2-1; abundance: few; v_gene: TRBV7-8; d_gene: NA
CDR3aa: CASSLRGQYEQYF; CDR3nt: TGTGCCAGCAGCTTGAGGGGTCAGTACGAGCAGTACTTC; j_gene: TRBJ2-7; abundance: NA; v_gene: TRBV5-6; d_gene: NA
CDR3aa: CASSPTSGSTYEQYF; CDR3nt: TGTGCCAGCTCACCCACTAGCGGGAGTACCTACGAGCAGTACTTC; j_gene: TRBJ2-7; abundance: NA; v_gene: TRBV18; d_gene: TRBD2
CDR3aa: CASSPLMSLNTEAFF; CDR3nt: TGTGCCAGCAGTCCCCTTATGAGCCTCAACACTGAAGCTTTCTTT; j_gene: TRBJ1-1; abundance: once; v_gene: TRBV6-5; d_gene: NA
CDR3aa: CASGERISGNTIYF; CDR3nt: TGTGCCAGCGGCGAAAGGATCTCTGGAAACACCATATATTTT; j_gene: TRBJ1-3; abundance: few; v_gene: TRBV9; d_gene: NA
CDR3aa: CAISEGQNTEAFF; CDR3nt: TGTGCCATCAGTGAGGGGCAGAACACTGAAGCTTTCTTT; j_gene: TRBJ1-1; abundance: NA; v_gene: TRBV10-3; d_gene: NA
CDR3aa: CASSQAEQSYEQYF; CDR3nt: TGCGCCAGCAGCCAAGCCGAGCAGTCCTACGAGCAGTACTTC; j_gene: TRBJ2-7; abundance: NA; v_gene: TRBV4-1; d_gene: NA
CDR3aa: CASSQETQYF; CDR3nt: TGTGCCAGCAGCCAAGAGACCCAGTACTTC; j_gene: TRBJ2-5; abundance: NA; v_gene: TRBV14; d_gene: NA
CDR3aa: CASSPRRPSGRVNEQYF; CDR3nt: TGTGCCAGCAGTCCAAGACGGCCGAGCGGGAGGGTTAACGAGCAGTACTTC; j_gene: TRBJ2-7; abundance: NA; v_gene: TRBV28; d_gene: TRBD2
CDR3aa: CASSTTGGRGEKLFF; CDR3nt: TGTGCCAGCAGCACGACGGGGGGTCGAGGTGAAAAACTGTTTTTT; j_gene: TRBJ1-4; abundance: NA; v_gene: TRBV28; d_gene: NA
CDR3aa: CAISESGREETQYF; CDR3nt: TGTGCCATCAGTGAGTCCGGCAGGGAAGAGACCCAGTACTTC; j_gene: TRBJ2-5; abundance: NA; v_gene: TRBV10-3; d_gene: NA
CDR3aa: CASSQTGVYEQYF; CDR3nt: TGTGCCAGCAGCCAAACTGGGGTCTACGAGCAGTACTTC; j_gene: TRBJ2-7; abundance: NA; v_gene: TRBV5-4; d_gene: NA